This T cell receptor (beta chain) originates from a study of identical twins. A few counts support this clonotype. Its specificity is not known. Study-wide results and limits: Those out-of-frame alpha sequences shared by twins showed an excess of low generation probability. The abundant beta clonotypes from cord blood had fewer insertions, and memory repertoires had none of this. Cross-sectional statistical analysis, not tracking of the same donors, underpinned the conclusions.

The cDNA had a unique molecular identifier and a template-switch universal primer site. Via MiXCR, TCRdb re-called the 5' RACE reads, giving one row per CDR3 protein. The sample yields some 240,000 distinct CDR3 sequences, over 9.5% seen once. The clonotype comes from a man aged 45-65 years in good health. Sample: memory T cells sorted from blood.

CDR3 loop: CASSFAGRGEKLFF. In nucleotides, the CDR3 is TGTGCCAGCAGTTTCGCCGGGCGAGGAGAAAAACTGTTTTTT. The rearrangement links TRBV12-3 or TRBV12-4 to TRBJ1-4; D gene ambiguous. This CDR3 has 14 amino acids. V was pared by 3 bases and J by 8 bases, with 13 bases between.